These T cell receptor beta chains were read from a single sample in a study of control samples from healthy donors and cancer patients. The table came from immunoSEQ multiplex PCR; TCRdb's copy has only in-frame clones and leaves some out. The profile shows about 92,000 clones, more than 75% of them singletons. The sequenced sample consisted of blood. These receptors all stem from an older woman in good health. Both conserved end residues are part of each CDR3. The order of the fields is V gene, clone size, CDR3 protein. Clone size is shown for a subset of rows, as once, few, many or a class of expanded clone.

V: TRBV5-6; size: -; CDR3: CASRLGTGTNSPLHF
V: TRBV18; size: -; CDR3: CASSPPSGNTDTQYF
V: TRBV12-3/TRBV12-4; size: -; CDR3: CASSLSWSTEAFF
V: TRBV9; size: -; CDR3: CASSAQGDRYGYTF
V: TRBV6-6; size: once; CDR3: CASKDEYYGYTF
V: TRBV3-1/TRBV3-2; size: -; CDR3: CASSLGQANSPLHF
V: TRBV19; size: once; CDR3: CASSWKRGNTGELFF
V: TRBV3-1/TRBV3-2; size: -; CDR3: CASSQARGHGNTIYF
V: TRBV4-3; size: -; CDR3: CASSQDKARGGEQYF
V: TRBV9; size: -; CDR3: CAGRPSDALVSEQFF
V: TRBV3-1/TRBV3-2; size: -; CDR3: CASSPQTGDAEAFF
V: TRBV5-1; size: -; CDR3: CASSLATGAITNEKLFF
V: TRBV4-3; size: -; CDR3: CASSQEKGTGNTIYF
V: TRBV24-1; size: -; CDR3: CATSSSGQDTQYF
V: TRBV15; size: -; CDR3: CATSIGDQPQHF
V: TRBV5-1; size: -; CDR3: CASSPNVPRPGTQYF
V: TRBV19; size: -; CDR3: CATGPGQGLAGLFF
V: TRBV2; size: -; CDR3: CASSGRQGLSYNSPLHF
V: TRBV4-1; size: -; CDR3: CASRPTGQRNYEQYF
V: TRBV2; size: few; CDR3: CASSPGTSQYQETQYF
V: TRBV27; size: once; CDR3: CASSWSGTGPYEQYF
V: TRBV5-1; size: few; CDR3: CASSLWGGDSGTYEQYF
V: TRBV18; size: -; CDR3: CASSPQGAEAFF
V: TRBV7-8; size: -; CDR3: CASSLALEQETQYF
V: TRBV7-8; size: -; CDR3: CASNSRGQGDTEAFF
V: TRBV11-3; size: once; CDR3: CASRIRDRDDGYTF
V: TRBV28; size: -; CDR3: CASSFAGESTDTQYF
V: TRBV14; size: once; CDR3: CASSQVALAGGHEQFF
V: TRBV7-9; size: once; CDR3: CASSATGGADTQYF
V: TRBV4-2; size: -; CDR3: CASSQVGLREATYEQYF
V: TRBV6-5; size: -; CDR3: CAGRRDGNYGYTF
V: TRBV11-2; size: -; CDR3: CASSFEAHGADTQYF
V: TRBV5-8; size: once; CDR3: CASSLELVVSTDTQYF
V: TRBV6-5; size: -; CDR3: CASDYGVYEQYF
V: TRBV7-2; size: few; CDR3: CASSVQGRGYTF
V: TRBV4-1; size: -; CDR3: CASSQAGTGSNQPQHF
V: TRBV7-2; size: -; CDR3: CASSFPFGYEQYF
V: TRBV28; size: -; CDR3: CASKVSGNANIQYF
V: TRBV6-5; size: -; CDR3: CATRPPVTGELFF
V: TRBV20-1; size: -; CDR3: CSASVGTIPYEQYF
V: TRBV5-1; size: -; CDR3: CASSLGLNEKLFF
V: TRBV1; size: medium-sized; CDR3: CTSSQDLNTSGGSDYF
V: TRBV10-1; size: few; CDR3: CASTYSSTSGGVNTGELFF
V: TRBV19; size: -; CDR3: CASSIGTGAYGYTF
V: TRBV3-1/TRBV3-2; size: -; CDR3: CASSQDPLFFGYTF
V: TRBV2; size: -; CDR3: CASSAGGYGYTF
V: TRBV4-2; size: few; CDR3: CASSRAIGTSGTGELFF
V: TRBV4-1; size: -; CDR3: CASSQGAGGLEAFF
V: TRBV19; size: -; CDR3: CASSKGNYGYTF
V: TRBV5-1; size: -; CDR3: CASSSDKGPTEAFF